This T cell receptor (beta chain) appears in the sequencing data of a study of T-cell reconstitution after alpha-beta-depleted transplantation in children. This clonotype was observed a few times. Looked up from germline, CDR1 is MGHRA and CDR2 is YSYEKL. The CDR3 covers 17 residues. Unmatched junction bases numbered 12, after V lost 5 bases and J lost 8 bases. Preparation of the TCRbeta library involved a method that used unique molecular identifiers. TCRdb re-analysed the PCR reads in MiXCR, keeping a single row per CDR3 protein. The sample lists 350,000 to 400,000 distinct CDR3 sequences, about a fifth occurring once.

The gene calls are TRBV4-1 and TRBJ2-1; 13 nucleotides line up with TRBD2. This sequence was found in a human donor who donated a stem cell graft to a child with acute myeloid leukemia. Sequencing used PBMCs from the stem cell graft donor, obtained from the stem cell graft. The CDR3 DNA sequence: TGCGCCAGCAGCAAGGAACTTACTAGCGGGAGGGCCGATGAGCAGTTCTTC. Its translation: CASSKELTSGRADEQFF.